This TCR beta chain stems from a study of CD8+CD57+ T cells in acquired aplastic anemia. Study in general: On average, sorted CD4+ and CD8+ cells gave 3.2 ug of DNA.

Concerning this clonotype: Antigen unknown.

The CDR3 runs 14 residues. After removal of 9 bases from V and 5 bases from J, the junction contained 10 bases not matched to a gene. Per the germline V gene, CDR1 is SNHLY and CDR2 is FYNNEI. General study findings and limits: The study found no significant CD8+ Simpson's diversity difference between patients and controls. The study identified under 30 CD8+ CDR3 sequences shared by patients and controls.

Genomic DNA provided the template from which TCR beta VDJ and CDR3 profiles were obtained. TCRdb processed the reads anew with MiXCR; each CDR3 protein has one entry. This sample has 150,000 to 200,000 distinct CDR3 sequences, with 40% to 50% found just once. Sequenced patients had shown CD8+CD57+ cell expansion by flow cytometry. Blood samples were obtained from patients who had received no prior therapy. The V call is TRBV2, the J call TRBJ2-5, with 9 nucleotides matching TRBD1. The sequenced sample consisted of sorted CD4+, CD8+, or CD8+CD57+ T cells (not recorded which) from PBMCs. The origin of this receptor is a human donor with aplastic anemia. The CDR3 nucleotides read TGTGCCAGTCATGCCGGGACAGGGACGGAGACCCAGTACTTC. It translates to CASHAGTGTETQYF.